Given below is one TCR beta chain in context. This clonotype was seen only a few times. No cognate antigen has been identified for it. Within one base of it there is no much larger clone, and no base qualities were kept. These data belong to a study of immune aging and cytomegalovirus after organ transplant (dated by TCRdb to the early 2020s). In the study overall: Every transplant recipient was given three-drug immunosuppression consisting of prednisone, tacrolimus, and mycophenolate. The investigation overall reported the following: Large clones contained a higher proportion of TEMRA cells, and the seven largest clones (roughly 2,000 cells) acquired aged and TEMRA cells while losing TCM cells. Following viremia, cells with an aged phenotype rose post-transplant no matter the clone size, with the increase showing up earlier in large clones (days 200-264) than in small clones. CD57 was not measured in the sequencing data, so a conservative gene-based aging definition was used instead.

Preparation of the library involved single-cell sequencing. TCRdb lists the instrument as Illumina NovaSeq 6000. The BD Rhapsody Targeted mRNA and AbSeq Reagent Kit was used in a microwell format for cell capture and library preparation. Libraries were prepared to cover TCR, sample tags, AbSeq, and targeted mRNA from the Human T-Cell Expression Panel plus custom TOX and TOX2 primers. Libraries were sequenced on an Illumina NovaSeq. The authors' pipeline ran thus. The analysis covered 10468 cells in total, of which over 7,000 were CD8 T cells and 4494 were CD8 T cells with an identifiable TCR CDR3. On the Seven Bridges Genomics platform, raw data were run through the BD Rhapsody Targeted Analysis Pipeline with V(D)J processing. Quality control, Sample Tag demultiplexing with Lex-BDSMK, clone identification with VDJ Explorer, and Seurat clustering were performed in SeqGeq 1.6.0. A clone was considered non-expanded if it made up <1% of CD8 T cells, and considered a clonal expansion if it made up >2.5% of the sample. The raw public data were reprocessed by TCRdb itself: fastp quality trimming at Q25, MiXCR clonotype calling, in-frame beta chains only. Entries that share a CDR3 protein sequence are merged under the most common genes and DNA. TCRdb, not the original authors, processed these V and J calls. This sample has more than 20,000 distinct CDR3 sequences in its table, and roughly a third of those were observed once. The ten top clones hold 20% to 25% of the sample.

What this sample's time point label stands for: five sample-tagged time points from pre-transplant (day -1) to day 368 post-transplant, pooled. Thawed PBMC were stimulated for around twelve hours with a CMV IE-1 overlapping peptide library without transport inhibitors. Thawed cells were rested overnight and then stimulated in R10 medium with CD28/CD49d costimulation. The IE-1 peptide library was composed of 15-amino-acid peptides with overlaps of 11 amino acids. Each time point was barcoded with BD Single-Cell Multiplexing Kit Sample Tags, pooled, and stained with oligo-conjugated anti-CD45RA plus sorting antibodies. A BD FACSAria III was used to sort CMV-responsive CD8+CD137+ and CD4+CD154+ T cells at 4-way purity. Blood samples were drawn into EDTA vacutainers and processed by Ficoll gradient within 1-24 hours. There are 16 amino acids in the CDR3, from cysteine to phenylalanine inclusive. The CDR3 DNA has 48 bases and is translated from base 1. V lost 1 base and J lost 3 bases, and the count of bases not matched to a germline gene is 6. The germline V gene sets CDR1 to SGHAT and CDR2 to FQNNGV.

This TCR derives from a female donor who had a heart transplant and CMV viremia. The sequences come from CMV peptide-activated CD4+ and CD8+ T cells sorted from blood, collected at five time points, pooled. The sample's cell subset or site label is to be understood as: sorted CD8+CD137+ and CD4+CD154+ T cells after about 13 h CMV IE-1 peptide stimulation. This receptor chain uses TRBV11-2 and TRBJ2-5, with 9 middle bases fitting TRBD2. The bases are TGTGCCAGCAGCTTAGGGATAGCGGGGGCGAAAGAGACCCAGTACTTC. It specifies CASSLGIAGAKETQYF.